These 18 T cell receptor beta chains were all obtained from the same sample, sequenced in a study of blood T cells in healthy people across ages. Sample-barcoded 5' priming and a J-beta primer mix drove a second PCR of roughly 6 to 12 cycles. TCRdb analysed the 5' RACE reads with MiXCR anew, one entry per CDR3 protein. The table shows about 730,000 distinct CDR3 sequences, with more than 40% occurring only once. The sequenced material came from blood. The receptor source for this set is a woman in her fifties or sixties in good health.

The chain employs TRBV3-1 and TRBJ2-5; TRBD1 matches at 12 bases. V trimming: 3 bases; J trimming: 4 bases; junction bases outside the gene matches: 6. This CDR3 region has 16 residues. Germline V gene lookup returns CDR1 LGHDT and CDR2 YNNKEL (reference sequence). This chain's CDR3 is CASSQGQGARVETQYF. The CDR3 bases are TGTGCCAGCAGCCAGGGACAGGGGGCGCGAGTAGAGACCCAGTACTTC.

About this clonotype: The germline gene is not matched at one end of the junction; a read error may be the cause. Here the CDR3 reads CSVRTYYNERFF. CDR3 nucleotide sequence: TGCAGCGTGCGGACTTATTACAATGAGCGGTTCTTC. The chain uses TRBV29-1 and TRBJ2-1; a possible D gene is TRBD2 (5 bases). Per the germline V gene, CDR1 is SQVTM and CDR2 is ANQGSEA. This CDR3 is built from 12 residues.

CDR3 sequence (DNA): TGTGCCAGCAGCCCTACTGGGGGCTATGAGCAGTTCTTC. Translating it yields CASSPTGGYEQFF. The chain couples TRBV7-9 to TRBJ2-1, with D perhaps matching TRBD1 (6 bases). There are 13 residues in the CDR3. With 5 bases removed from V and 8 bases from J, the gap between germline ends came to 13 bases. Germline lookup yields CDR1 SEHNR and CDR2 FQNEAQ (reference sequence).

The chain combines TRBV9 with TRBJ2-5, with 9 bases that match TRBD1. The CDR3 extends over 15 amino acids. The V gene's germline CDR1 is SGDLS and CDR2 YYNGEE. V was pared by 0 bases and J by 2 bases, with 2 bases of the junction left unmatched. The CDR3 bases are TGTGCCAGCAGCGTAGACGGACAGGGGCAAGAGACCCAGTACTTC. This gives the protein CASSVDGQGQETQYF.

This clonotype was observed a few times. The chain recombines TRBV6-1 with TRBJ1-6; tentatively, D is TRBD1 (5 bases). Trimming stripped 6 bases from V and 5 bases from J, with 11 bases between. Germline V lookup: CDR1 MNHNS, CDR2 SASEGT. This CDR3 is 14 amino acids long. The CDR3 reads CASSRDGDNSPLHF. CDR3 coding DNA: TGTGCCAGCAGCCGGGACGGTGATAATTCACCCCTCCACTTT.

This clonotype was detected a few times. The chain is built from TRBV2 and TRBJ1-5; no reliable D call. Trimming pared 2 bases from V and 1 base from J, leaving 9 bases between. Germline-derived CDR1 and CDR2 are SNHLY and FYNNEI. The CDR3 runs to 15 residues. The DNA of the CDR3 is TGTGCCAGCAGTGAAAATATGGGGAGCAATCAGCCCCAGCATTTT. Translated, it gives CASSENMGSNQPQHF.

This clonotype was counted ten times or more. The V gene is TRBV29-1, the J gene TRBJ2-7; tentatively, D is TRBD1 or TRBD2 (5 bases each). CDR1 and CDR2 from the germline V gene are SQVTM and ANQGSEA. This CDR3 is built from 15 residues. V lost 4 bases, J lost 6 bases, and 22 bases lay in between. The CDR3 coding sequence is TGCAGCGTTGGGGACCCTGGTAGGCAGGGCCGCGAGCAGTACTTC. Residues: CSVGDPGRQGREQYF.

The chain has TRBV11-2 and TRBJ2-1, with D tentatively TRBD1 (5 bases). The J call may be mistaken, given a closer DNA end match to TRBJ2-7. The CDR3 has 18 residues. Looked up from germline, CDR1 is SGHAT and CDR2 is FQNNGV. CDR3 in amino acids: CASSFRHDSSSSYNEQYF. The CDR3 DNA reads TGTGCCAGCAGTTTTAGACATGACAGCTCGAGCTCCTACAATGAGCAGTACTTC.

The rearrangement uses TRBV20-1 and TRBJ2-1; 8 bases fit TRBD2. The J call is in doubt because the DNA end fits TRBJ2-7 better. This CDR3 comprises 16 residues. Germline loops: CDR1 DFQATT, CDR2 SNEGSKA (reference sequence). In DNA form, the CDR3 reads TGCAGTGCTAGAGACATCCCAGCGGGGGACTACAATGAGCAGTACTTC. Translated, it gives CSARDIPAGDYNEQYF.

V usage is TRBV12-3 or TRBV12-4 and J usage is TRBJ2-1; maybe TRBD2 (6 bases). CDR3 size: 14 residues. The V end lost 11 bases, the J end lost 0 bases, and 14 bases lay between the germline ends. The CDR3 sequence: CAVRAGSSYNEQFF. The DNA for the CDR3 is TGTGCCGTACGGGCGGGGAGCTCCTACAATGAGCAGTTCTTC.

Worth noting for this clonotype: Sequence at one end of the junction differs from germline and may be a read error. The rearrangement links TRBV20-1 to TRBJ2-7; a weak D match, TRBD2 (6 bases). Germline V gene lookup returns CDR1 DFQATT and CDR2 SNEGSKA (reference sequence). The CDR3 totals 15 residues. CDR3 sequence reads: CRATLRSGWNNEQYF. As DNA, the CDR3 is TGCAGAGCTACCCTTAGAAGCGGGTGGAACAACGAGCAGTACTTC.

The genes are TRBV5-1 and TRBJ1-1; D possibly corresponds to TRBD1 (5 bases). Germline V CDR1 and CDR2: SGHRS, YFSETQ. The ends were cut back, 2 bases at V and 1 base at J, with 9 bases in the middle. CDR3 length: 14 amino acids. The CDR3 region has the DNA TGCGCCAGCAGCTTAGGGGTGAAGAACACTGAAGCTTTCTTT. This translates into CASSLGVKNTEAFF.

V usage is TRBV4-1 and J usage is TRBJ1-1; D gene unclear. V lost 4 bases to trimming and J lost 6 bases, with 15 bases between them. CDR3 length: 14 residues. Germline V CDR1 and CDR2: MGHRA, YSYEKL. The CDR3 DNA reads as TGCGCCAGCAGCCCTCCCCCTGGGCTCCCTGAAGCTTTCTTT. Its protein product is CASSPPPGLPEAFF.

This clonotype was seen more than once but under ten times. The rearrangement links TRBV15 to TRBJ2-6, with 8 nucleotides matching TRBD1. J gave up 4 bases and V 6 bases, and 17 bases lay outside the gene matches. Germline V gene data show CDR1 as LNHNV and CDR2 as YYDKDF (reference sequence). The CDR3 runs to 19 residues. The CDR3 nucleotides are TGTGCCACCAGGACCCTGAGACAGGGGCAGTTTGGGGGGGCCAACGTCCTGACTTTC. Protein product: CATRTLRQGQFGGANVLTF.

CDR3 nucleotide sequence: TGTGCCAGCAGCTCGACAGGGGGAGAGCAGCCCCAGCATTTT. This gives the protein CASSSTGGEQPQHF. The chain has TRBV12-3 or TRBV12-4 and TRBJ1-5; 9 bases fit TRBD1. CDR3 size: 14 residues. V lost 6 bases, J lost 7 bases, and 7 bases stayed unmatched.

Only a few counts were recorded for this clonotype. The chain joins TRBV29-1 to TRBJ1-1, with D possibly TRBD1 on 5 matching bases. Trimming shortened V by 1 base and J by 1 base, and 19 bases separated the two germline ends. The CDR3 covers 17 residues. Germline V CDR1 and CDR2: SQVTM, ANQGSEA. The CDR3 is CSVEVRITGTPNTEAFF. The CDR3 DNA reads as TGCAGCGTTGAAGTACGTATTACCGGGACCCCGAACACTGAAGCTTTCTTT. Complete variable domain (other parts from reference TRBV29-1 and TRBJ1-1): SAVISQKPSRDICQRGTSLTIQCQVDSQVTMMFWYRQQPGQSLTLIATANQGSEATYESGFVIDKFPISRPNLTFSTLTVSNMSPEDSSIYLCSVEVRITGTPNTEAFFGQGTRLTVV.

V usage is TRBV28 and J usage is TRBJ2-5, with TRBD2 as a possible D gene (6 bases). Germline assignment: CDR1 MDHEN and CDR2 SYDVKM. The CDR3 loop spans 17 amino acids. V shed 2 bases and J shed 7 bases, with 23 bases lying between them. CDR3 sequence reads: CASSLTAGLSEGRTQYF. The DNA for the CDR3 is TGTGCCAGCAGTTTAACTGCGGGGTTGAGCGAGGGTAGGACCCAGTACTTC.

Worth noting for this clonotype: With a much larger clone just one base away, this may be a read error. CDR3 nucleotides: TGTGCCAGCAGCGTATCCGCTAGCGGGGACCGAGAGACCCAGTACTTC. Amino acids: CASSVSASGDRETQYF. V and J are TRBV9 and TRBJ2-4, with 9 bases matching TRBD2. The J call may not be correct, given that the DNA end is closer to TRBJ2-5. The CDR3 is 16 amino acids. Germline V gene sequence: CDR1 SGDLS, CDR2 YYNGEE.